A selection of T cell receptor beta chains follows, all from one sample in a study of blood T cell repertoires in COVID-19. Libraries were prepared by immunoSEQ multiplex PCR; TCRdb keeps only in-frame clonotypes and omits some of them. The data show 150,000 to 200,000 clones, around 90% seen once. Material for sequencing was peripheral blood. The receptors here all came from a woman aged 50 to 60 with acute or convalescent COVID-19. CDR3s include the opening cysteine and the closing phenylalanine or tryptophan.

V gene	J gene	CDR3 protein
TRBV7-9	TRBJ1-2	CASSTYRAADGYTF
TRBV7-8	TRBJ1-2	CASSLEGGKGYTF
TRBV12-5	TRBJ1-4	CASARGVTGANEKLFF
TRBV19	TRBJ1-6	CATKTSDLNNSPLHF
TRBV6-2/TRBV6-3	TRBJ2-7	CASSLSGDEQYF
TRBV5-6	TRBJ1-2	CASSDQGVSGYTF
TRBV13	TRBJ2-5	CASSKKGILETQYF
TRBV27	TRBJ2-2	CASSFGTGAAAGELFF
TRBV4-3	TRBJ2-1	CASSQDVGSGVENEQFF
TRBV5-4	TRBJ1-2	CASSSRAGAKGYTF
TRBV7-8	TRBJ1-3	CASSLGGQGNPGNTIYF
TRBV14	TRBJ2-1	CASSQNLGTVAGDEQFF
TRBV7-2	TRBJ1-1	CASTSQGASTEAFF